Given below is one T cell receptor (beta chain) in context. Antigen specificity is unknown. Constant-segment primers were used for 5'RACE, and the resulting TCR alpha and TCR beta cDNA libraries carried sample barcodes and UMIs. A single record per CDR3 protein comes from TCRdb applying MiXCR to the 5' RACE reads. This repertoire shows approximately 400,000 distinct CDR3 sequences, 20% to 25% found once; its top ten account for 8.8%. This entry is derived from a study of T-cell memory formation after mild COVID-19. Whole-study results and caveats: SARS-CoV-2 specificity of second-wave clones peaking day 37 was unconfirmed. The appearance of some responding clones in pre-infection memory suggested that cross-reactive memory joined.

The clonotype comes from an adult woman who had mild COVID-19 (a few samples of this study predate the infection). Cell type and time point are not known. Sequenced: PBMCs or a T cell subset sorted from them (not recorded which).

CDR3 in amino acids: CASSLYSGTRDYQPQHF. DNA for the CDR3: TGTGCCAGCAGCTTGTATTCGGGGACACGGGACTATCAGCCCCAGCATTTT. V usage is TRBV5-6 and J usage is TRBJ1-5, with D possibly matching TRBD1 (6 bases). Deletions cut 1 base from V and 5 bases from J, with 19 bases between. Germline lookup yields CDR1 SGHDT and CDR2 YYEEEE. CDR3 size: 17 residues.